Included here is one T cell receptor (beta chain) sequence, with context. The target of this receptor is not known. No base qualities exist here, and no much larger clone lies one base off it. The library was made by RT-PCR. These reads were obtained on a NextSeq 550. TCRdb reworked the public reads: Q25 trimming with fastp, MiXCR clone assembly, productive beta chains retained. Each record represents a unique CDR3 protein, reported with the most common genes and DNA among its rows. In this sample the table shows over 10,000 distinct CDR3 sequences, around 27% of which occur a single time. The top ten clones comprise 45% to 55% of the sample. This sample was taken from a study of patients and donors after allogeneic stem cell transplantation (dated by TCRdb to 2018 to 2020). The germline V gene provides CDR1 SNHLY and CDR2 FYNNEI. A distance of 18 bases separates the germline ends of V and J, which lose 7 bases and 3 bases respectively. Spanning cysteine to phenylalanine, the CDR3 consists of 15 amino acids. The DNA shown is the 45-base CDR3, in frame from base 1.

The source material was blood, either unsorted or a sorted T cell fraction (not recorded which). Here the chain combines TRBV2 and TRBJ1-2; no D segment can be confidently identified. The source of this sequence is a human donor who was either an allogeneic HSCT recipient or a stem cell or donor lymphocyte infusion donor (not recorded which). It is not recorded whose cells these are; they may come from a transplant donor. In nucleotide form, the sequence is TGTGCCAGCACCGAGTGGGGAACGGCTGACTATGGCTACACCTTC. Translated, this gives CASTEWGTADYGYTF.